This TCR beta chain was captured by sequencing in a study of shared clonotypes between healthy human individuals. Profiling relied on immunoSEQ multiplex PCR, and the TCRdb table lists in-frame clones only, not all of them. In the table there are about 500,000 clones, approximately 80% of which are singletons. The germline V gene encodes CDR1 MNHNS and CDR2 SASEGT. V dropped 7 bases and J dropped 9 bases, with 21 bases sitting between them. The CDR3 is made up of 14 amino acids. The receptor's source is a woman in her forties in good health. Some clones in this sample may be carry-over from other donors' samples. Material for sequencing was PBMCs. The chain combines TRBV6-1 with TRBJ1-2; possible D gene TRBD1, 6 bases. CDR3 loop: CASTPTGTSRSYTF. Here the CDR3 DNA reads TGTGCCAGCACCCCAACAGGGACGTCTAGAAGCTACACCTTC.